Listed below are T cell receptor beta chains from one sample, sequenced in a study of blood T cells in healthy people across ages. MiXCR, applied by TCRdb to the 5' RACE reads, yields one record per CDR3 protein. The repertoire holds some 1.1 million distinct CDR3 sequences, with less than 45% as singletons. The sample comprised blood. The receptors stem from a man between 18 and 29 years old in good health. The conserved cysteine and the conserved F or W are not part of the CDR3 here. The D gene is left open where the match is weak. Size tells how often a clone was seen (once, few, many) or the class of an expanded clone, and some rows leave it out.

V	D	size	CDR3
TRBV12-3/TRBV12-4	.	.	ASSLYPDNEQF
TRBV5-1	.	.	ASSDGRDWGYGYT
TRBV21-1	.	.	ASSKAGKGVGNQPQH
TRBV12-3/TRBV12-4	.	.	ASSMEGQSTDTQY
TRBV28	.	.	ASSFGALNNEQF
TRBV6-2/TRBV6-3	TRBD1	.	ASRLPTGTLSGANVLT
TRBV25-1	TRBD1	.	ASSDGWTGTLVNEQY
TRBV27	.	.	ASSMRKNSLVTDTQY
TRBV5-1	TRBD1	many	ASSRTGGTVYGYT
TRBV4-1	TRBD1	.	ASSPYPAGGMGTEAF
TRBV27	.	.	ASSPRNRTDTQY
TRBV16	.	few	ASSQIVTGDWGYT
TRBV6-2/TRBV6-3	.	.	ASSYSGPLSYNEQY
TRBV9	.	.	ASSVALGGLDTQY
TRBV6-2/TRBV6-3	.	few	ASSYPNTGPQH
TRBV15	TRBD1	.	ATSRDPDRGNSPLH
TRBV12-3/TRBV12-4	.	.	ASSPTSPYNEQF
TRBV9	.	few	ASSLNPRGGETYNEQY
TRBV6-5	TRBD2	few	ASSPRSGGGDEQF
TRBV27	.	.	ASSSWGEKLF
TRBV13	.	.	ASSQTMATNEKLF
TRBV6-2/TRBV6-3	.	.	ASSYSGTANYGYT
TRBV6-2/TRBV6-3	.	few	ASSYSVGNSPLH
TRBV7-2	.	few	ASSLGLIDEQF
TRBV19	.	.	ASSSSQTQAKNIQY
TRBV5-1	.	.	ASSLDGLNYGYT
TRBV12-5	.	few	ASDPGGTEAF
TRBV7-2	TRBD1	few	ASSERDSPEAF
TRBV5-1	.	.	TSSGISTDTQY
TRBV20-1	TRBD2	few	SATTSGAETQY
TRBV6-6	.	few	ASSYGGHGNSPLH
TRBV19	TRBD1	.	ASSKGQGFSGANVLT
TRBV21-1	.	.	ASSPRVTGWPLYSYT
TRBV14	.	.	ASSPLRSYNEQF
TRBV6-1	TRBD1	once	ASTLIGQGKGNSPLH
TRBV11-2	.	.	ASSLEALGDYNSPLH
TRBV20-1	.	few	SARDGTANNEKLF
TRBV7-9	TRBD1	.	ASSLGIGTGDQPQH
TRBV27	.	.	ASSLRSGRNTGELF
TRBV7-2	.	.	ACSAVRVSYEQY
TRBV28	.	few	ASLSQNTNEQF
TRBV10-3	TRBD1	.	AISELDREANSPLH
TRBV28	.	few	ASIPTSGRTLSLNTEAF
TRBV4-3	TRBD1	.	ASSQYRQGARETQY
TRBV5-1	.	.	ASTTSDLQETQY
TRBV7-2	.	few	ASSLASGVGNEQF
TRBV7-2	.	.	ASSFKFGVEQY